This entry lists 20 T cell receptor beta chains sequenced from one sample in a study of cytomegalovirus exposure and HLA in healthy donors. Vbeta (60) and Jbeta (13) primers were used in the PCR. Measured with immunoSEQ multiplex PCR; TCRdb has only the in-frame clones, and not every one. The sample includes approximately 120,000 clones, about 70% seen only once; the top ten take approximately 2.2%. Sequencing used PBMCs. The source is a human donor in good health.

This sequence joins TRBV5-1 and TRBJ1-6; 10 nucleotides align to TRBD1. Per the germline V gene, CDR1 is SGHRS and CDR2 is YFSETQ. The CDR3 is made up of 16 amino acids. J was trimmed by 8 bases and V by 4 bases; bases with no gene match: 9. Here the CDR3 DNA reads TGCGCCAGCAGCCAACCTGGGACAGGGGCGGATTCACCCCTCCACTTT. Translating it yields CASSQPGTGADSPLHF.

The rearrangement links TRBV30 to TRBJ1-3; D unresolved. Germline CDR1 GTSNPN, CDR2 SVGIG (reference sequence). The CDR3 spans 12 residues. Trimming pared 5 bases from V and 0 bases from J, leaving 5 bases between. CDR3: CAWFHSGNTIYF. The CDR3 DNA reads TGTGCCTGGTTCCACTCTGGAAACACCATATATTTT.

The chain couples TRBV10-3 to TRBJ1-5, with TRBD1 matching over 9 bases. The CDR3 length is 14 residues. After removal of 2 bases from V and 9 bases from J, the junction contained 5 bases not matched to a gene. Germline loops: CDR1 ENHRY, CDR2 SYGVKD. CDR3 bases: TGTGCCATCAGTGAGGCCGGACAGGGGACGCCCCAGCATTTT. Amino acids: CAISEAGQGTPQHF.

This clone turned up a few times. The genes are TRBV28 and TRBJ2-1; perhaps TRBD2 as D (6 bases). This CDR3 contains 13 residues. Germline V gives CDR1 MDHEN, CDR2 SYDVKM. V was clipped by 9 bases and J by 5 bases, with 14 bases between them. This chain's CDR3 is CASRGSRDNEQFF. DNA of the CDR3: TGTGCCAGTCGGGGGAGCCGAGACAATGAGCAGTTCTTC.

The CDR3 bases are TGTGCCAGCACCGTTAGCGGGAGCTACAATGAGCAGTTCTTC. Protein sequence: CASTVSGSYNEQFF. The chain joins TRBV28 to TRBJ2-1, with 9 bases identical to TRBD2. This CDR3 spans 14 amino acids. Germline-derived CDR1 and CDR2 are MDHEN and SYDVKM. With V trimmed by 7 bases and J by 3 bases, 4 bases remained unmatched.

The genes are TRBV10-3 and TRBJ1-2; TRBD1 might be the D (6 bases). CDR3 length equals 15 residues. Trimming took 3 bases from V and 0 from J, leaving 11 bases between them. CDR1 is ENHRY, CDR2 SYGVKD, per germline. CDR3 loop: CAISDRQVPNYGYTF. Written as DNA, the CDR3 is TGTGCCATCAGTGACAGACAGGTTCCTAACTATGGCTACACCTTC.

This clone was found a few times. V gene TRBV6-4 combines with J gene TRBJ2-1; TRBD2 is a possible D gene (5 bases). Germline assignment: CDR1 MRHNA and CDR2 SNTAGT. The CDR3 consists of 14 residues. V lost 0 bases and J 10 bases, leaving 13 bases between the germline ends. The CDR3 sequence is CASSDSIEGREQFF. The CDR3 bases are TGTGCCAGCAGTGACTCGATCGAGGGCCGAGAGCAGTTCTTC.

This chain connects TRBV15 to TRBJ2-7; 10 positions match TRBD2. Germline assignment: CDR1 LNHNV and CDR2 YYDKDF (reference sequence). V shed 0 bases, J shed 7 bases, and the junction held 0 bases outside the gene matches. CDR3 length equals 13 residues. CDR3 sequence reads: CATSREGLAEQYF. The CDR3 nucleotides read TGTGCCACCAGCAGAGAGGGACTAGCGGAGCAGTACTTC.

This chain joins TRBV5-1 and TRBJ2-5, with D tentatively TRBD2 (6 bases). This CDR3 has 17 residues. CDR1 SGHRS and CDR2 YFSETQ come from the germline V gene. Trimming shortened V by 0 bases and J by 2 bases, and 17 bases separated the two germline ends. The chain's CDR3 is CASSLVSGVEAQETQYF. Written as DNA, the CDR3 is TGCGCCAGCAGCTTGGTTTCGGGGGTGGAGGCTCAAGAGACCCAGTACTTC.

This clone was recorded only once. The chain uses TRBV7-2 and TRBJ2-3; D is perhaps TRBD1 (5 bases). CDR3 length equals 18 residues. Per the germline V gene, CDR1 is SGHTA and CDR2 is FQGNSA. The germline V and J ends were trimmed by 2 bases and 2 bases, with 20 bases remaining between them. The CDR3 protein is CASSLPHGQAPDTDTQYF. DNA of the CDR3: TGTGCCAGCAGCTTACCCCACGGACAAGCGCCGGACACAGATACGCAGTATTTT.

The V gene is TRBV6-6, the J gene TRBJ1-1; no definite D call. The germline V gene encodes CDR1 MNHNY and CDR2 SVGAGI (reference sequence). The CDR3 consists of 15 residues. Trimming removed 2 bases from V and 2 bases from J, with 12 bases in between. CDR3 in DNA: TGTGCCAGCAGTTACAACCCGGTTCTCAACACTGAAGCTTTCTTT. This translates into CASSYNPVLNTEAFF.

The chain couples TRBV6-4 to TRBJ2-1, with 15 bases identical to TRBD2. Germline V lookup: CDR1 MRHNA, CDR2 SNTAGT. The CDR3 loop spans 14 amino acids. V dropped 8 bases and J dropped 8; count of bases not matched to a gene: 4. CDR3 in DNA: TGTGCCAGCGGGACTAGCGGGAGGAACCATGAGCAGTTCTTC. Translation: CASGTSGRNHEQFF.

This clone was seen only once. The chain uses TRBV30 and TRBJ1-5; no reliable D call. Germline lookup yields CDR1 GTSNPN and CDR2 SVGIG (reference sequence). The CDR3 is 15 residues long. Trimming shortened V by 0 bases and J by 3 bases, and 12 bases separated the two germline ends. Here the CDR3 reads CAWSVLEQNNQPQHF. The DNA of the CDR3 is TGTGCCTGGAGTGTACTAGAGCAGAACAATCAGCCCCAGCATTTT.

The chain combines TRBV6-1 with TRBJ2-3; D call uncertain. The V gene lost 4 bases and the J gene lost 0 bases, with 11 bases spanning the gap. Per the germline V gene, CDR1 is MNHNS and CDR2 is SASEGT. The CDR3 length is 15 residues. The CDR3 protein is CASSALPTSTDTQYF. CDR3 DNA sequence: TGTGCCAGCAGTGCACTTCCGACTAGCACAGATACGCAGTATTTT.

A remark on this clone: Its ends do not fully match the called genes, so a read error is possible. Other nucleotide sequences in the sample specify the same CDR3. The gene calls are TRBV5-6 and TRBJ2-7, with D possibly being TRBD1 (6 bases). Germline CDR1 is SGHDT and CDR2 is YYEEEE. The CDR3 has 15 residues. This CDR3 is CASSLVNRDTLEQYF. DNA for the CDR3: TGTGCCAGCAGCTTGGTAAATCGGGACACCCTCGAGCAGTATTTC.

This clone was seen a single time. The chain couples TRBV29-1 to TRBJ2-2, with D perhaps TRBD2 (7 bases). The CDR3 is 16 residues long. CDR1 and CDR2 (germline): SQVTM, ANQGSEA. V lost 5 bases to trimming and J lost 0 bases, with 16 bases between them. The CDR3 protein is CSVRGGGGSNTGELFF. The CDR3 DNA is TGCAGCGTTAGGGGGGGAGGTGGATCGAACACCGGGGAGCTGTTTTTT.

This chain joins TRBV5-4 and TRBJ2-5, with D possibly TRBD2 on 5 matching bases. Between the trimmed V and J ends, which lost 4 bases and 11 bases, there was a span of 12 bases. This CDR3 has 11 amino acids. Per the germline V gene, CDR1 is SGHNT and CDR2 is YYREEE (reference sequence). CDR3 sequence: CASSRGYPQYF. As DNA, the CDR3 is TGTGCCAGCAGCCGGGGATACCCACAGTACTTC.

The V and J genes are TRBV9 and TRBJ2-2; possibly TRBD2 for D (6 bases). Trimming cost V 1 base and J 4 bases, with 8 bases left between them. CDR3 length: 14 amino acids. The germline V gene has CDR1 SGDLS and CDR2 YYNGEE. CDR3 sequence reads: CASSVSSGTGELFF. The CDR3 region has the DNA TGTGCCAGCAGCGTAAGTAGCGGCACCGGGGAGCTGTTTTTT. Together with reference TRBV9 and TRBJ2-2, the CDR3 gives the full variable domain: DSGVTQTPKHLITATGQRVTLRCSPRSGDLSVYWYQQSLDQGLQFLIQYYNGEERAKGNILERFSAQQFPDLHSELNLSSLELGDSALYFCASSVSSGTGELFFGEGSRLTVL.

V and J are TRBV9 and TRBJ2-1; tentative D call: TRBD2 (6 bases). Germline-derived CDR1 and CDR2 are SGDLS and YYNGEE. The V and J ends lost 0 bases and 12 bases respectively, with 16 bases between them. CDR3 length: 14 amino acids. The CDR3 sequence: CASSVAGAGSMQFF. The CDR3, as DNA: TGTGCCAGCAGCGTAGCTGGGGCCGGGAGCATGCAGTTCTTC. Variable domain in full (rest from reference TRBV9 and TRBJ2-1): DSGVTQTPKHLITATGQRVTLRCSPRSGDLSVYWYQQSLDQGLQFLIQYYNGEERAKGNILERFSAQQFPDLHSELNLSSLELGDSALYFCASSVAGAGSMQFFGPGTRLTVL.

The chain uses TRBV11-2 and TRBJ1-4; 7 positions agree with TRBD1. The CDR3 runs 13 residues. Germline CDR1 SGHAT, CDR2 FQNNGV. J was trimmed by 6 bases and V by 5 bases; bases with no gene match: 3. The CDR3 DNA reads TGTGCCAGCAGCCTGACAGGGTATGAAAAACTGTTTTTT. Protein: CASSLTGYEKLFF.